These 8 T cell receptor beta chains were all obtained from the same sample, sequenced in a study of glioma-infiltrating T cells after dendritic cell vaccination. Method: immunoSEQ multiplex PCR; TCRdb's copy keeps in-frame clones and lacks some. Here the sample spans fewer than 45,000 clones, approximately 80% being singletons. The source material was blood, sampled before dendritic cell vaccination. These TCRs come from a human donor with glioblastoma.

This sequence joins TRBV6-4 and TRBJ2-2; D unresolved. Germline loops: CDR1 MRHNA, CDR2 SNTAGT. Trimming stripped 3 bases from V and 4 bases from J, with 12 bases between. This CDR3 is built from 15 residues. CDR3 sequence: CASSEMGSSTGELFF. The DNA for the CDR3 is TGTGCCAGCAGTGAAATGGGCAGCTCCACCGGGGAGCTGTTTTTT.

This chain connects TRBV5-6 to TRBJ1-2; 10 bases align to TRBD1. Germline V gives CDR1 SGHDT, CDR2 YYEEEE. This CDR3 region has 14 residues. V lost 3 bases and J lost 4; bases outside the gene matches: 3. For the CDR3, the DNA is TGTGCCAGCAGCTACGGGACAGGGGCCTATGGCTACACCTTC. Protein sequence: CASSYGTGAYGYTF.

The chain uses TRBV12-1 and TRBJ2-2; the table's D call TRBD1 went unverified against the DNA. TRBV12-1 constitutes a pseudogene. The CDR3 loop spans 16 amino acids. The CDR3 DNA follows: TGTGCCAGCAGCTCCCCCACTGGGCAGAGAACCGGGGAGCTGTTTTTT. This encodes CASSSPTGQRTGELFF.

This clone has just one count. V is TRBV11-3 and J is TRBJ1-4, with TRBD1 matching 7 bases. This CDR3 spans 15 amino acids. From germline, CDR1 is SGHNT and CDR2 YENEEA. The V and J ends lost 0 bases and 7 bases, in that order; junction bases with no gene match: 5. The CDR3 sequence: CASSLEYDRVEKLFF. In DNA, the CDR3 is TGTGCCAGCAGCTTAGAATACGACAGGGTTGAAAAACTGTTTTTT.

CDR3: CASRPGTAYNEQFF. The CDR3 DNA reads TGTGCCAGCAGACCAGGGACAGCCTACAATGAGCAGTTCTTC. The genes are TRBV27 and TRBJ2-1; 7 nucleotides match TRBD1. This CDR3 spans 14 amino acids. With V trimmed by 6 bases and J by 2 bases, 4 bases remained unmatched. Germline V lookup: CDR1 MNHEY, CDR2 SMNVEV (reference sequence).

The gene calls are TRBV16 and TRBJ2-7; D is uncertain. V shed 4 bases and J shed 6 bases, with 16 bases lying between them. Per germline, CDR1 KGHSY and CDR2 FQNENV. The CDR3 spans 14 residues. CDR3 amino acids: CASSPPPPPGEQYF. The CDR3 region has the DNA TGTGCCAGCAGCCCTCCCCCCCCGCCCGGCGAGCAGTACTTC. The complete variable domain, with remaining parts taken from reference TRBV16 and TRBJ2-7, reads GEEVAQTPKHLVRGEGQKAKLYCAPIKGHSYVFWYQQVLKNEFKFLISFQNENVFDETGMPKERFSAKCLPNSPCSLEIQATKLEDSAVYFCASSPPPPPGEQYFGPGTRLTVT.

The chain recombines TRBV25-1 with TRBJ2-7, with D unclear. Between the trimmed V and J ends, which lost 5 bases and 8 bases, there was a span of 10 bases. This CDR3 spans 11 amino acids. The germline V gene has CDR1 MGHDK and CDR2 SYGVNS. The CDR3: CASSTSLKQYF. The CDR3 bases are TGTGCCAGCAGTACATCTTTAAAGCAGTACTTC.

The chain couples TRBV19 to TRBJ1-1; the D gene is possibly TRBD1 (5 bases). The CDR3 contains 15 residues. V was clipped by 1 base and J by 2 bases, with 11 bases between them. Germline loops: CDR1 LNHDA, CDR2 SQIVND (reference sequence). In DNA, the CDR3 is TGTGCCAGTAGTATAGGAAGACAGTTTAACACTGAAGCTTTCTTT. The encoded protein is CASSIGRQFNTEAFF.